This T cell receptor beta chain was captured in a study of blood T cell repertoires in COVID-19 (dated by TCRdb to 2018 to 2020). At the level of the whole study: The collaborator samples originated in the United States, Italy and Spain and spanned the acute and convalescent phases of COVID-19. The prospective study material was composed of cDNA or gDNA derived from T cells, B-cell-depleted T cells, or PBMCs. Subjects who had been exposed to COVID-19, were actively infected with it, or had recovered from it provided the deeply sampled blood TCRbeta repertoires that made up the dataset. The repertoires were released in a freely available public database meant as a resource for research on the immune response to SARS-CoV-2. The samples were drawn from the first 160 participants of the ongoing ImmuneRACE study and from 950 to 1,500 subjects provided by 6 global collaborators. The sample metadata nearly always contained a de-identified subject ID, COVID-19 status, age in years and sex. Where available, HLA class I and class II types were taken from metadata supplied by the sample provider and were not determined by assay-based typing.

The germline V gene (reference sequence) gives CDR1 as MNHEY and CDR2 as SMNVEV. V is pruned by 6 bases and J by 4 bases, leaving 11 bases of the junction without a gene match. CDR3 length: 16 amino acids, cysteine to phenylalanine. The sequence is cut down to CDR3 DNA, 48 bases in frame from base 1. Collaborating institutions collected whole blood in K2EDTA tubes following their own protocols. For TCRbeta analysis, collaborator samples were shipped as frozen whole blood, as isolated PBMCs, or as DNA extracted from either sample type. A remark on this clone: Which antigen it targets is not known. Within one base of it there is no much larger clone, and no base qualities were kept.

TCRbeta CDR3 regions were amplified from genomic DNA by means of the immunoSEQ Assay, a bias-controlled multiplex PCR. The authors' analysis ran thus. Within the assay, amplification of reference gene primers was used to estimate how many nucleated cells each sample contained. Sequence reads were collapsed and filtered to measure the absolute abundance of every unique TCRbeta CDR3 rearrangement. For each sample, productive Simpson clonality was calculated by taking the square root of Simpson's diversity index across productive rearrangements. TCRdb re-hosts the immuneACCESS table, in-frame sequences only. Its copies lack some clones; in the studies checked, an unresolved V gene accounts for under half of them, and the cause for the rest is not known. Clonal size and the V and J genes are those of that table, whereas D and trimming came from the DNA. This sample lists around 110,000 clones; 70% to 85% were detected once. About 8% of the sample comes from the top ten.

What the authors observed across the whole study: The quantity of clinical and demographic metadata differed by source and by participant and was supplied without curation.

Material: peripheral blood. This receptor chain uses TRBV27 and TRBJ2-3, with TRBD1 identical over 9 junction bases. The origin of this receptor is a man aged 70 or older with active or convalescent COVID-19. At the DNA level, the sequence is TGTGCCAGCAGACGCCAAAGACAGGGGGTATCAGATACGCAGTATTTT. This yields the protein CASRRQRQGVSDTQYF.